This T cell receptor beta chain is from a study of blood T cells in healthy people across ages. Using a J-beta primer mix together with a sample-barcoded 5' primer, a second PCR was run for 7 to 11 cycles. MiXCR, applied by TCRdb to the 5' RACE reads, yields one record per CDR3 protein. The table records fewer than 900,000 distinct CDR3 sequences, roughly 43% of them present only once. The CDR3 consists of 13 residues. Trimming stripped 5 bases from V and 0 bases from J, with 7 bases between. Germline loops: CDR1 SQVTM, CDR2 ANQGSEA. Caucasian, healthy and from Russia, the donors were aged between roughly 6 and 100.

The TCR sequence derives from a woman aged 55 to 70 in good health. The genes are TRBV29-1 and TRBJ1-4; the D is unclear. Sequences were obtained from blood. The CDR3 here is CSVNSATNEKLFF. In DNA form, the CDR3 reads TGCAGCGTTAACAGTGCAACTAATGAAAAACTGTTTTTT.